These 10 T cell receptor beta chains share one sample of origin, sequenced in a study of shared clonotypes between healthy human individuals. Data came from immunoSEQ multiplex PCR; TCRdb stores just in-frame clones and leaves some out. This table holds 330,000 or so clones, more than 60% found once. Sequencing used memory CD4+ T cells sorted from blood. Noted subset: CD45RA-negative fraction. Source of these receptors: a man between 25 and 39 years old in good health.

The chain has TRBV28 and TRBJ2-2, with 10 bases identical to TRBD1. Trimming cost V 8 bases and J 4 bases; bases outside gene matches: 1. This CDR3 is 13 amino acids long. CDR1 and CDR2 from the germline V gene are MDHEN and SYDVKM. CDR3 sequence: CASGTGATGELFF. The CDR3 region has the DNA TGTGCCAGCGGGACAGGGGCCACCGGGGAGCTGTTTTTT.

On this clone: The same CDR3 is also encoded by other DNA sequences in this sample. J is TRBJ2-7 and V is TRBV6-5; 10 nucleotides match TRBD1. CDR1 and CDR2 (germline): MNHEY, SVGAGI. The CDR3 totals 13 residues. V lost 9 bases, J lost 2 bases, and 4 bases stayed unmatched. The CDR3 coding sequence is TGTGCCAGTAGAGACAGGGGGCCCTACGAGCAGTACTTC. As protein: CASRDRGPYEQYF.

The chain combines TRBV19 with TRBJ2-3; no reliable D call. Trimming took off 6 bases at V and 2 bases at J, with 12 bases between the two ends. CDR1 is LNHDA and CDR2 is SQIVND in the germline V gene (reference sequence). There are 14 residues in the CDR3. The CDR3 reads CASRDGIPTDTQYF. The CDR3 bases are TGTGCCAGTAGGGATGGGATCCCCACAGATACGCAGTATTTT.

The V gene is TRBV18, the J gene TRBJ2-7; D may match TRBD1 or TRBD2 (6 bases each). The CDR3 has 17 amino acids. V lost 6 bases and J 4 bases, leaving 25 bases between the germline ends. The germline gives CDR1 KGHSH, CDR2 LQKENI. The CDR3 spells CASSGGRAEASRYEQYF. CDR3 nucleotide sequence: TGTGCCAGCTCGGGGGGCCGAGCGGAGGCCAGCAGGTACGAGCAGTACTTC. The full variable domain, in which reference TRBV18 and TRBJ2-7 provide the parts outside the CDR3, is NAGVMQNPRHLVRRRGQEARLRCSPMKGHSHVYWYRQLPEEGLKFMVYLQKENIIDESGMPKERFSAEFPKEGPSILRIQQVVRGDSAAYFCASSGGRAEASRYEQYFGPGTRLTVT.

V and J are TRBV5-1 and TRBJ2-1; a weak D match, TRBD2 (5 bases). The CDR3 sequence is 15 residues long. CDR1 SGHRS and CDR2 YFSETQ come from the germline V gene. The ends were cut back, 0 bases at V and 2 bases at J, with 9 bases in the middle. The CDR3 spells CASSLGGVTYNEQFF. As DNA, the CDR3 is TGCGCCAGCAGCTTGGGGGGAGTGACCTACAATGAGCAGTTCTTC.

V is TRBV7-9 and J is TRBJ2-2; 7 nucleotides match TRBD1. The CDR3 runs 15 residues. V dropped 4 bases and J dropped 4; count of bases not matched to a gene: 6. CDR1 is SEHNR, CDR2 FQNEAQ, per germline (reference sequence). In DNA, the CDR3 is TGTGCCAGCAGCTCGCAACAGGGGATCACCGGGGAGCTGTTTTTT. It yields the protein CASSSQQGITGELFF.

The CDR3 protein is CASSQDSSVSYEQYF. The CDR3 DNA follows: TGCGCCAGCAGCCAAGACTCTAGCGTATCCTACGAGCAGTACTTC. This chain connects TRBV4-1 to TRBJ2-7; a possible D gene is TRBD2 (6 bases). The CDR3 extends over 15 amino acids. V was cut by 0 bases and J by 1 base, with 10 bases left in between. Per the germline V gene, CDR1 is MGHRA and CDR2 is YSYEKL.

This clone was observed a few times. The rearrangement links TRBV7-2 to TRBJ2-5; 7 nucleotides line up with TRBD2. Germline V gene data show CDR1 as SGHTA and CDR2 as FQGNSA. This CDR3 region has 16 residues. J gave up 4 bases and V 5 bases, and 13 bases lay outside the gene matches. Here the CDR3 reads CASSLGTNPAGETQYF. CDR3 DNA: TGTGCCAGCAGCCTCGGGACTAACCCCGCGGGAGAGACCCAGTACTTC.

CDR3 nucleotides: TGCAGTGCTTGGGAGGACTATGGCTACACCTTC. This translates into CSAWEDYGYTF. The rearrangement joins TRBV20-1 to TRBJ1-2; D call uncertain. CDR1 and CDR2 (germline): DFQATT, SNEGSKA (reference sequence). The CDR3 loop spans 11 amino acids. Trimming stripped 5 bases from V and 3 bases from J, with 7 bases between.

Note on this clone: The same CDR3 is also encoded by other DNA sequences in this sample. V gene TRBV27 combines with J gene TRBJ1-4; D is ambiguous. Per the germline V gene, CDR1 is MNHEY and CDR2 is SMNVEV (reference sequence). V shed 3 bases and J shed 0 bases, with 8 bases lying between them. CDR3 length equals 15 residues. The CDR3 DNA reads as TGTGCCAGCAGTTTCCGGGCAGCAACTAATGAAAAACTGTTTTTT. Residues: CASSFRAATNEKLFF.